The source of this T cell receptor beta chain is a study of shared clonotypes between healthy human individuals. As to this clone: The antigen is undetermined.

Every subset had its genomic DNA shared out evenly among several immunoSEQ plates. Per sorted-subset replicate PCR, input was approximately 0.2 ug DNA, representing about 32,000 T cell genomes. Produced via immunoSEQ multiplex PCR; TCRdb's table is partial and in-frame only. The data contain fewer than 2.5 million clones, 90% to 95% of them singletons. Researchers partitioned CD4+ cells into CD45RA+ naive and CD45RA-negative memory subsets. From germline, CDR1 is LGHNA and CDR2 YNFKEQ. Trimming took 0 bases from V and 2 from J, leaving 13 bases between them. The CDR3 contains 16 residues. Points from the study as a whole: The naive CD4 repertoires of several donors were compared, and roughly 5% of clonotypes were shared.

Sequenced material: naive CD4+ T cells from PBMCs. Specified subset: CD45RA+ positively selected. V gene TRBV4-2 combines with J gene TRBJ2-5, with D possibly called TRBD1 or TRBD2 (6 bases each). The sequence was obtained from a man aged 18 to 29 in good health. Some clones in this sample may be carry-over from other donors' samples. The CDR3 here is CASSQDVWRGQETQYF. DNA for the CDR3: TGTGCCAGCAGCCAAGATGTTTGGAGGGGGCAAGAGACCCAGTACTTC.